Presented here are 20 T cell receptor beta chains from one specimen sequenced in a study of OX40 agonist ivuxolimab in advanced cancers. Data came from immunoSEQ multiplex PCR; TCRdb stores just in-frame clones and leaves some out. There are approximately 44,000 clones in the sample; about nine tenths occur only once, and 10% to 15% lies in the top ten. The sample in question was CD4+ or CD8+ T cells sorted from blood, obtained in a trial of the OX40 agonist ivuxolimab. Receptors originate from an adult with an advanced solid tumor such as melanoma, head and neck, liver or kidney cancer.

The chain has TRBV11-1 and TRBJ1-1; TRBD1 aligns across 8 bases. V trimming: 0 bases; J trimming: 6 bases; junction bases outside the gene matches: 6. This CDR3 region has 15 residues. Germline V CDR1 and CDR2: SGHAT, FQDESV (reference sequence). The CDR3: CASSLAPRGRAEAFF. The CDR3 region has the DNA TGTGCCAGCAGCTTAGCTCCCAGGGGGCGGGCTGAAGCTTTCTTT.

The gene calls are TRBV7-9 and TRBJ2-2; D is uncertain. Trimming pared 5 bases from V and 0 bases from J, leaving 13 bases between. Germline V CDR1 and CDR2: SEHNR, FQNEAQ (reference sequence). The CDR3 spans 16 residues. The CDR3 region is CASSPAPSTNTGELFF. CDR3 nucleotides: TGTGCCAGCAGCCCTGCACCGTCTACGAACACCGGGGAGCTGTTTTTT.

The chain links TRBV9 to TRBJ2-2; the match to TRBD1 covers 9 bases. Per the germline V gene, CDR1 is SGDLS and CDR2 is YYNGEE. There are 18 residues in the CDR3. With 3 bases clipped from V and 3 bases from J, the junction kept 12 bases outside the gene matches. This CDR3 reads CASSGNEGQGFDTGELFF. The CDR3 DNA is TGTGCCAGCAGCGGAAACGAGGGACAGGGATTCGACACCGGGGAGCTGTTTTTT. Drawing the rest from reference TRBV9 and TRBJ2-2, the complete variable domain is DSGVTQTPKHLITATGQRVTLRCSPRSGDLSVYWYQQSLDQGLQFLIQYYNGEERAKGNILERFSAQQFPDLHSELNLSSLELGDSALYFCASSGNEGQGFDTGELFFGEGSRLTVL.

This clone was counted once. DNA for the CDR3: TGTGCCAGCTACAGGGAGGAAAAACTGTTTTTT. Translating gives CASYREEKLFF. V is TRBV6-5 and J is TRBJ1-4; tentatively, D is TRBD1 (6 bases). Per germline, CDR1 MNHEY and CDR2 SVGAGI. With 8 bases removed from V and 8 bases from J, the gap between germline ends came to 9 bases. The CDR3 loop spans 11 amino acids.

The chain combines TRBV5-6 with TRBJ1-1, with a weak D call TRBD1 (6 bases). The V gene's germline CDR1 is SGHDT and CDR2 YYEEEE. Trimming pared 5 bases from V and 2 bases from J, leaving 16 bases between. The CDR3 is 15 amino acids. CDR3 DNA sequence: TGTGCCAGCAGATTCTCACAGGGCCCTAACACTGAAGCTTTCTTT. Protein: CASRFSQGPNTEAFF.

The chain combines TRBV13 with TRBJ2-2; 7 nucleotides agree with TRBD2. Germline V gives CDR1 PRHDT, CDR2 FYEKMQ (reference sequence). The V segment lost 4 bases and the J segment 1 base; nucleotides outside the gene matches: 6. The CDR3 runs 16 residues. This chain's CDR3 is CASSSRGRGNTGELFF. The CDR3 bases are TGTGCCAGCAGCTCCCGTGGGAGGGGGAACACCGGGGAGCTGTTTTTT. The complete variable domain, with remaining parts taken from reference TRBV13 and TRBJ2-2, reads AAGVIQSPRHLIKEKRETATLKCYPIPRHDTVYWYQQGPGQDPQFLISFYEKMQSDKGSIPDRFSAQQFSDYHSELNMSSLELGDSALYFCASSSRGRGNTGELFFGEGSRLTVL.

V gene TRBV6-6 combines with J gene TRBJ1-3; no reliable D call. Germline CDR1 is MNHNY and CDR2 is SVGAGI (reference sequence). Trimming pared 5 bases from V and 8 bases from J, leaving 10 bases between. The length of the CDR3 is 12 residues. Written as DNA, the CDR3 is TGTGCCAGCAGTACGGGTGAAGACACCATATATTTT. Residues: CASSTGEDTIYF.

The rearrangement joins TRBV29-1 to TRBJ2-7; D is possibly TRBD2 (5 bases). Trimming shortened V by 5 bases and J by 5 bases, and 13 bases separated the two germline ends. The CDR3 is made up of 12 amino acids. Germline V gene data show CDR1 as SQVTM and CDR2 as ANQGSEA. CDR3 residues: CSVSSNGNEQYF. CDR3 DNA: TGCAGCGTTTCTTCCAACGGGAACGAGCAGTACTTC.

This clone came up a few times. The V call is TRBV6-4, the J call TRBJ2-3, with D maybe TRBD2 (6 bases). The CDR3 is made up of 13 amino acids. CDR1 and CDR2 (germline): MRHNA, SNTAGT. V gave up 6 bases and J gave up 5 bases, with 12 bases separating them. The CDR3 DNA reads TGTGCCAGCAGCCCCGGGACTCAAGATACGCAGTATTTT. Translating it yields CASSPGTQDTQYF.

The rearrangement links TRBV7-6 to TRBJ2-2; TRBD1 matches 7 bases. V lost 5 bases, J lost 4 bases, and 13 bases stayed unmatched. Germline assignment: CDR1 SGHVS and CDR2 FNYEAQ. The CDR3 loop spans 17 amino acids. The CDR3 DNA is TGTGCCAGCAGCCAAATTCCCGGGACAGTCGCCACCGGGGAGCTGTTTTTT. Protein: CASSQIPGTVATGELFF. The whole variable domain, filled in from reference TRBV7-6 and TRBJ2-2, reads GAGVSQSPRYKVTKRGQDVALRCDPISGHVSLYWYRQALGQGPEFLTYFNYEAQQDKSGLPNDRFSAERPEGSISTLTIQRTEQRDSAMYRCASSQIPGTVATGELFFGEGSRLTVL.

This chain uses TRBV4-3 with TRBJ2-7, with D perhaps being TRBD1 or TRBD2 (5 bases each). CDR1 and CDR2 from the germline V gene are LGHNA and YSLEER. The CDR3 contains 15 residues. The V end lost 4 bases, the J end lost 3 bases, and 16 bases lay between the germline ends. CDR3 amino acids: CASSLLSGQVYEQYF. DNA of the CDR3: TGCGCCAGCAGCCTCCTCTCGGGGCAGGTCTACGAGCAGTACTTC.

The V and J genes are TRBV6-5 and TRBJ1-1; D remains unclear. This CDR3 has 13 residues. Trimming removed 6 bases at V and 6 bases at J, with 14 bases between. Germline lookup yields CDR1 MNHEY and CDR2 SVGAGI. The CDR3: CASSPPGSPEAFF. The CDR3, as DNA: TGTGCCAGCAGCCCGCCAGGCTCCCCTGAAGCTTTCTTT.

The J gene is TRBJ1-2, the V gene TRBV27; D might be TRBD1 (6 bases). The CDR3 contains 13 residues. V was shortened by 4 bases and J by 6 bases, with 12 bases between the two germline ends. Germline V gene data show CDR1 as MNHEY and CDR2 as SMNVEV (reference sequence). CDR3 loop: CASSSQQGNGYTF. The CDR3 region has the DNA TGTGCCAGCAGTTCCCAACAGGGTAATGGCTACACCTTC.

The rearrangement links TRBV4-1 to TRBJ2-7, with D perhaps TRBD1 (6 bases). Germline CDR1 and CDR2: MGHRA and YSYEKL. The CDR3 consists of 15 residues. V was shortened by 5 bases and J by 3 bases, with 17 bases between the two germline ends. As DNA, the CDR3 is TGCGCCAGCAGCTACCTGCAGGGGAACCTCTACGAGCAGTACTTC. Its protein is CASSYLQGNLYEQYF.

Written as DNA, the CDR3 is TGTGCCAGCAGCTCCCTACCCACAGATACGCAGTATTTT. Encoded protein: CASSSLPTDTQYF. The chain combines TRBV7-9 with TRBJ2-3; D remains ambiguous. Germline assignment: CDR1 SEHNR and CDR2 FQNEAQ (reference sequence). The CDR3 has 13 amino acids. Between the trimmed V and J ends, which lost 4 bases and 2 bases, there was a span of 7 bases.

The gene calls are TRBV6-5 and TRBJ1-1, with a possible D match to TRBD1 (5 bases). This CDR3 region has 15 residues. The V gene's germline CDR1 is MNHEY and CDR2 SVGAGI. The germline V and J ends were trimmed by 6 bases and 3 bases, with 17 bases remaining between them. The CDR3 loop reads CASRPLYGGHTEAFF. The CDR3 coding sequence is TGTGCCAGCAGGCCTTTGTATGGGGGTCACACTGAAGCTTTCTTT.

This rearrangement joins TRBV14 to TRBJ2-7, with TRBD2 matching 9 bases. After removal of 4 bases from V and 3 bases from J, the junction contained 7 bases not matched to a gene. The germline V gene encodes CDR1 SGHDN and CDR2 FVKESK. The CDR3 spans 15 residues. The CDR3: CASSPISGGVYEQYF. Written as DNA, the CDR3 is TGTGCCAGCAGCCCCATTAGCGGGGGCGTCTACGAGCAGTACTTC.

The rearrangement joins TRBV11-2 to TRBJ1-1; D gene unclear. Trimming removed 0 bases at V and 4 bases at J, with 3 bases between. Looked up from germline, CDR1 is SGHAT and CDR2 is FQNNGV. CDR3 length: 12 residues. CDR3 sequence (DNA): TGTGCCAGCAGCTTAGAGTTCACTGAAGCTTTCTTT. It translates to CASSLEFTEAFF.

The chain has TRBV7-8 and TRBJ2-7; D unresolved. Trimming took off 7 bases at V and 6 bases at J, with 16 bases between the two ends. There are 13 residues in the CDR3. Germline CDR1 reads SGHVS; CDR2 reads FQNEAQ. The chain's CDR3 is CASTQKVGGEQYF. CDR3 nucleotide sequence: TGTGCCAGCACCCAGAAGGTTGGTGGCGAGCAGTACTTC.

V gene TRBV5-1 combines with J gene TRBJ2-3, with 11 bases that match TRBD2. V shed 0 bases, J shed 6 bases, and the junction held 3 bases outside the gene matches. Looked up from germline, CDR1 is SGHRS and CDR2 is YFSETQ. CDR3 length: 15 amino acids. CDR3 sequence: CASSLVAGGMDTQYF. CDR3 nucleotides: TGCGCCAGCAGCTTGGTAGCGGGGGGGATGGATACGCAGTATTTT.